The rows below give T cell receptor beta chains drawn from one sample of a study of T cells after yellow fever vaccination. One entry per CDR3 protein, called by TCRdb with MiXCR from the 5' RACE reads. The sample records around 250,000 distinct CDR3 sequences, roughly 7.2% being singletons. The sequencing here drew on CD4+ T cells sorted from PBMCs, taken 15 days after the yellow fever booster vaccination. All receptors derive from a man aged 25 to 45 who received the YFV17D yellow fever vaccine. The CDR3 runs from the conserved cysteine through the conserved F or W. The order of the fields is V gene, J gene, D gene, clone size, CDR3 protein, CDR3 DNA. The D gene is left open where the match is weak. Clone size is not always given. Where it is, it says once, few, many or a class for expanded clones.

v_gene: TRBV7-9; j_gene: TRBJ2-5; d_gene: TRBD1; abundance: -; CDR3aa: CASSLEGRTGYETQYF; CDR3nt: TGTGCCAGCAGCTTAGAGGGCCGGACAGGGTATGAGACCCAGTACTTC
v_gene: TRBV5-5; j_gene: TRBJ2-5; d_gene: TRBD1; abundance: -; CDR3aa: CASSLQGAATQYF; CDR3nt: TGTGCCAGCAGCTTACAGGGGGCTGCGACCCAGTACTTC
v_gene: TRBV11-2; j_gene: TRBJ2-7; d_gene: TRBD2; abundance: few; CDR3aa: CASSLERGTGTSGRSYEQYF; CDR3nt: TGTGCCAGCAGCTTAGAGAGGGGGACAGGGACTAGCGGGAGGTCTTACGAGCAGTACTTC
v_gene: TRBV7-2; j_gene: TRBJ2-7; d_gene: -; abundance: -; CDR3aa: CASSPGEGEQYF; CDR3nt: TGTGCCAGCAGCCCGGGCGAGGGCGAGCAGTACTTC
v_gene: TRBV7-9; j_gene: TRBJ2-3; d_gene: TRBD2; abundance: -; CDR3aa: CASISGRLDTQYF; CDR3nt: TGTGCCAGCATTTCCGGGAGGTTAGATACGCAGTATTTT
v_gene: TRBV5-1; j_gene: TRBJ2-2; d_gene: TRBD2; abundance: many; CDR3aa: CASSLNGGRNTGELFF; CDR3nt: TGCGCCAGCAGCTTGAACGGCGGGAGGAACACCGGGGAGCTGTTTTTT
v_gene: TRBV24-1; j_gene: TRBJ2-1; d_gene: TRBD2; abundance: -; CDR3aa: CATSDPGLAGDEQFF; CDR3nt: TGTGCCACCAGTGACCCCGGACTAGCGGGAGACGAGCAGTTCTTC
v_gene: TRBV5-1; j_gene: TRBJ2-7; d_gene: TRBD2; abundance: many; CDR3aa: CASSLGLADYNYEQYF; CDR3nt: TGCGCCAGCAGCTTGGGGCTAGCGGATTACAACTACGAGCAGTACTTC
v_gene: TRBV29-1; j_gene: TRBJ1-4; d_gene: -; abundance: few; CDR3aa: CSAATLRDEKLFF; CDR3nt: TGCAGCGCCGCGACTCTTAGGGATGAAAAACTGTTTTTT
v_gene: TRBV5-1; j_gene: TRBJ2-1; d_gene: -; abundance: -; CDR3aa: CASRLFDEQFF; CDR3nt: TGCGCCAGCCGATTATTTGATGAGCAGTTCTTC
v_gene: TRBV18; j_gene: TRBJ2-1; d_gene: TRBD2; abundance: many; CDR3aa: CASSVLAKGYNEQFF; CDR3nt: TGTGCCAGCTCAGTACTAGCGAAAGGATACAATGAGCAGTTCTTC
v_gene: TRBV29-1; j_gene: TRBJ1-2; d_gene: -; abundance: many; CDR3aa: CSVKGDRFYGYTF; CDR3nt: TGCAGCGTTAAGGGAGACAGGTTCTATGGCTACACCTTC
v_gene: TRBV7-9; j_gene: TRBJ2-1; d_gene: -; abundance: many; CDR3aa: CASSPGTYTYNEQFF; CDR3nt: TGTGCCAGCAGCCCAGGGACTTACACTTACAATGAGCAGTTCTTC
v_gene: TRBV4-1; j_gene: TRBJ2-7; d_gene: -; abundance: few; CDR3aa: CASSQGTHSSYEQYF; CDR3nt: TGCGCCAGCAGCCAAGGTACCCACAGCTCCTACGAGCAGTACTTC
v_gene: TRBV19; j_gene: TRBJ1-6; d_gene: -; abundance: -; CDR3aa: CASTDRKGNSPLHF; CDR3nt: TGTGCCAGTACCGACCGGAAGGGTAATTCACCCCTCCACTTT
v_gene: TRBV4-3; j_gene: TRBJ2-1; d_gene: -; abundance: many; CDR3aa: CASSQDWGTGEFF; CDR3nt: TGCGCCAGCAGCCAAGATTGGGGGACGGGGGAGTTCTTC
v_gene: TRBV20-1; j_gene: TRBJ2-1; d_gene: -; abundance: few; CDR3aa: CSATFSGTRSSYNEQFF; CDR3nt: TGCAGTGCTACTTTCTCCGGGACACGAAGCTCCTACAATGAGCAGTTCTTC
v_gene: TRBV6-5; j_gene: TRBJ1-6; d_gene: -; abundance: -; CDR3aa: CASSYRGSNNSPLHF; CDR3nt: TGTGCCAGCAGTTACCGGGGCTCTAACAATTCACCCCTCCACTTT
v_gene: TRBV4-1; j_gene: TRBJ2-5; d_gene: TRBD2; abundance: many; CDR3aa: CASSPQTSGVGETQYF; CDR3nt: TGCGCCAGCAGCCCCCAGACTAGCGGGGTCGGAGAGACCCAGTACTTC
v_gene: TRBV5-1; j_gene: TRBJ2-1; d_gene: TRBD2; abundance: -; CDR3aa: CASSGSGALRNEQFF; CDR3nt: TGCGCCAGCAGCGGAAGCGGGGCCCTGAGGAATGAGCAGTTCTTC
v_gene: TRBV5-1; j_gene: TRBJ2-7; d_gene: -; abundance: many; CDR3aa: CASSFNTREVYEQYF; CDR3nt: TGCGCCAGCAGCTTTAATACCAGGGAGGTCTACGAGCAGTACTTC
v_gene: TRBV7-7; j_gene: TRBJ2-2; d_gene: TRBD2; abundance: few; CDR3aa: CASSPTSGTGGELFF; CDR3nt: TGTGCCAGCAGCCCCACGAGCGGGACGGGCGGGGAGCTGTTTTTT
v_gene: TRBV20-1; j_gene: TRBJ1-5; d_gene: -; abundance: -; CDR3aa: CSASGPEYNQPQHF; CDR3nt: TGCAGTGCTAGTGGGCCGGAGTACAATCAGCCCCAGCATTTT
v_gene: TRBV29-1; j_gene: TRBJ2-5; d_gene: -; abundance: many; CDR3aa: CSGYRGGETQYF; CDR3nt: TGCAGCGGCTACAGGGGAGGCGAGACCCAGTACTTC
v_gene: TRBV30; j_gene: TRBJ2-5; d_gene: TRBD2; abundance: many; CDR3aa: CAPLAWREKGYQETQYF; CDR3nt: TGTGCCCCCCTCGCCTGGCGGGAGAAAGGCTACCAAGAGACCCAGTACTTC
v_gene: TRBV4-2; j_gene: TRBJ2-7; d_gene: -; abundance: few; CDR3aa: CASSQEGGGIFYEQYF; CDR3nt: TGTGCCAGCAGCCAAGAGGGTGGGGGCATCTTCTACGAGCAGTACTTC
v_gene: TRBV9; j_gene: TRBJ2-7; d_gene: TRBD1; abundance: few; CDR3aa: CASSVAGTGRHEQYF; CDR3nt: TGTGCCAGCAGCGTGGCCGGGACAGGGAGGCACGAGCAGTACTTC
v_gene: TRBV5-1; j_gene: TRBJ2-2; d_gene: TRBD2; abundance: many; CDR3aa: CASSLWASGNTGELFF; CDR3nt: TGCGCCAGCAGCCTATGGGCTAGCGGGAACACCGGGGAGCTGTTTTTT
v_gene: TRBV20-1; j_gene: TRBJ2-6; d_gene: -; abundance: many; CDR3aa: CSALQVNSGANVLTF; CDR3nt: TGCAGTGCTTTACAGGTGAACTCTGGGGCCAACGTCCTGACTTTC
v_gene: TRBV11-2; j_gene: TRBJ2-1; d_gene: -; abundance: many; CDR3aa: CASSPLGSSSYNEQFF; CDR3nt: TGTGCCAGCAGCCCCTTAGGGAGTAGCTCCTACAATGAGCAGTTCTTC
v_gene: TRBV5-5; j_gene: TRBJ2-7; d_gene: TRBD2; abundance: many; CDR3aa: CASSETRTSGSYEQYF; CDR3nt: TGTGCCAGCAGCGAAACGCGGACTAGCGGCTCCTACGAGCAGTACTTC
v_gene: TRBV20-1; j_gene: TRBJ1-6; d_gene: TRBD1; abundance: -; CDR3aa: CSAFSGTGGGSPLHF; CDR3nt: TGCAGTGCTTTCTCCGGGACAGGGGGTGGCTCACCCCTCCACTTT
v_gene: TRBV7-6; j_gene: TRBJ2-7; d_gene: TRBD1; abundance: few; CDR3aa: CASSLATPGTGAEQYF; CDR3nt: TGTGCCAGCAGCTTGGCTACCCCCGGGACAGGGGCCGAGCAGTACTTC
v_gene: TRBV20-1; j_gene: TRBJ2-2; d_gene: -; abundance: -; CDR3aa: CSATPRQWAGELFF; CDR3nt: TGCAGTGCAACCCCCCGGCAGTGGGCCGGGGAGCTGTTTTTT
v_gene: TRBV6-5; j_gene: TRBJ2-5; d_gene: TRBD2; abundance: few; CDR3aa: CASSSPGLAGVRETQYF; CDR3nt: TGTGCCAGCAGTTCCCCCGGACTAGCGGGAGTTCGAGAGACCCAGTACTTC
v_gene: TRBV20-1; j_gene: TRBJ2-4; d_gene: -; abundance: many; CDR3aa: CSAPQRDIQYF; CDR3nt: TGCAGTGCCCCCCAAAGGGACATTCAGTACTTC
v_gene: TRBV12-3/TRBV12-4; j_gene: TRBJ2-5; d_gene: TRBD2; abundance: many; CDR3aa: CASRLSGDRQETQYF; CDR3nt: TGTGCCAGCAGACTTAGCGGGGACCGCCAAGAGACCCAGTACTTC
v_gene: TRBV20-1; j_gene: TRBJ2-7; d_gene: TRBD1; abundance: -; CDR3aa: CSASGDRGIGEQYF; CDR3nt: TGCAGTGCTAGCGGGGACAGGGGAATTGGCGAGCAGTACTTC
v_gene: TRBV5-1; j_gene: TRBJ2-3; d_gene: -; abundance: many; CDR3aa: CASSLRSGLLGGDTQYF; CDR3nt: TGCGCCAGCAGCCTGCGGAGCGGCCTTCTTGGCGGAGATACGCAGTATTTT
v_gene: TRBV20-1; j_gene: TRBJ2-3; d_gene: -; abundance: -; CDR3aa: CSARVRSTDTQYF; CDR3nt: TGCAGTGCTAGAGTTCGTAGCACAGATACGCAGTATTTT
v_gene: TRBV2; j_gene: TRBJ1-5; d_gene: -; abundance: few; CDR3aa: CASRGDAGSHQPQHF; CDR3nt: TGTGCCAGCAGGGGAGACGCCGGGTCCCATCAGCCCCAGCATTTT
v_gene: TRBV5-1; j_gene: TRBJ2-7; d_gene: TRBD1; abundance: many; CDR3aa: CASSRQGQSYEQYF; CDR3nt: TGCGCCAGCAGCCGACAGGGCCAGTCCTACGAGCAGTACTTC
v_gene: TRBV7-9; j_gene: TRBJ2-3; d_gene: TRBD2; abundance: few; CDR3aa: CASSLRLAETDTQYF; CDR3nt: TGTGCCAGCAGCTTAAGGCTAGCGGAGACAGATACGCAGTATTTT
v_gene: TRBV7-2; j_gene: TRBJ1-3; d_gene: -; abundance: -; CDR3aa: CASSNRHLASSGNTIYF; CDR3nt: TGTGCCAGCAGCAACAGACACCTAGCCTCCTCTGGAAACACCATATATTTT
v_gene: TRBV7-2; j_gene: TRBJ2-7; d_gene: TRBD2; abundance: -; CDR3aa: CASSSFHLAGPYHEQYF; CDR3nt: TGTGCCAGCAGCTCCTTCCACTTAGCGGGGCCATACCACGAGCAGTACTTC
v_gene: TRBV20-1; j_gene: TRBJ2-3; d_gene: -; abundance: many; CDR3aa: CSARDPRGANTQYF; CDR3nt: TGCAGTGCTAGAGACCCCCGCGGCGCTAATACGCAGTATTTT
v_gene: TRBV27; j_gene: TRBJ2-7; d_gene: -; abundance: -; CDR3aa: CASRRAGPYEQYF; CDR3nt: TGTGCCAGCAGGCGAGCGGGCCCCTACGAGCAGTACTTC
v_gene: TRBV4-3; j_gene: TRBJ2-5; d_gene: -; abundance: few; CDR3aa: CASSQDPTRPQGETQYF; CDR3nt: TGCGCCAGCAGCCAAGACCCGACAAGGCCCCAGGGGGAGACCCAGTACTTC
v_gene: TRBV20-1; j_gene: TRBJ1-3; d_gene: -; abundance: few; CDR3aa: CSARGYEGGNTIYF; CDR3nt: TGCAGTGCTAGAGGGTATGAGGGTGGAAACACCATATATTTT
v_gene: TRBV29-1; j_gene: TRBJ1-1; d_gene: -; abundance: -; CDR3aa: CSVEGVSEAFF; CDR3nt: TGCAGCGTTGAAGGAGTATCTGAAGCTTTCTTT
v_gene: TRBV4-3; j_gene: TRBJ1-2; d_gene: TRBD1; abundance: -; CDR3aa: CASSGEQGGNYGYTF; CDR3nt: TGCGCCAGCAGCGGGGAACAGGGGGGGAACTATGGCTACACCTTC
v_gene: TRBV10-2; j_gene: TRBJ2-3; d_gene: -; abundance: many; CDR3aa: CAGHGDTQYF; CDR3nt: TGCGCCGGCCATGGGGATACGCAGTATTTT
v_gene: TRBV9; j_gene: TRBJ2-7; d_gene: -; abundance: many; CDR3aa: CASSVGPSGQEQYF; CDR3nt: TGTGCCAGCAGCGTGGGACCGTCGGGGCAGGAGCAGTACTTC
v_gene: TRBV6-1; j_gene: TRBJ1-2; d_gene: TRBD1; abundance: -; CDR3aa: CATTPGTGNYGYTF; CDR3nt: TGTGCCACAACCCCAGGGACAGGGAACTATGGCTACACCTTC